These 19 T cell receptor beta chains share one sample of origin, sequenced in a study of blood T cell repertoires in COVID-19. Only in-frame clones appear in the TCRdb table, and some are missing; sequencing was by immunoSEQ multiplex PCR. The table shows around 68,000 clones, with around 86% occurring only once. The sample taken for sequencing was peripheral blood. The receptors originated from a man in his fifties or sixties with active COVID-19.

V and J are TRBV28 and TRBJ2-2, with 10 nucleotides matching TRBD1. CDR3 length equals 16 residues. Germline assignment: CDR1 MDHEN and CDR2 SYDVKM. Trimming cost V 3 bases and J 6 bases; bases outside gene matches: 7. DNA of the CDR3: TGTGCCAGCAGTTTTCGACCGGGACAGGGGTCCGGGGAGCTGTTTTTT. Amino acids: CASSFRPGQGSGELFF.

This chain joins TRBV3-1 (or the pseudogene TRBV3-2) and TRBJ1-1, with D perhaps matching TRBD1 (5 bases). The CDR3 length is 11 residues. V lost 6 bases and J lost 7, with 9 bases in between. The germline V gene has CDR1 LGHDT and CDR2 YNNKEL (reference sequence). The CDR3 reads CASRGANEAFF. The CDR3 nucleotides are TGTGCCAGCAGAGGGGCAAATGAAGCTTTCTTT.

The rearrangement links TRBV5-1 to TRBJ2-5, with D perhaps matching TRBD2 (6 bases). Germline loops: CDR1 SGHRS, CDR2 YFSETQ. The CDR3 has 14 amino acids. The ends were cut back, 4 bases at V and 1 base at J, with 11 bases in the middle. The CDR3 DNA is TGCGCCAGCAGCCCCGGGACTTTCCAAGAGACCCAGTACTTC. Its protein product is CASSPGTFQETQYF.

V gene TRBV5-1 combines with J gene TRBJ2-7; perhaps TRBD1 as D (6 bases). The V and J ends lost 1 base and 7 bases respectively, with 9 bases between them. CDR3 length equals 12 residues. Germline CDR1 reads SGHRS; CDR2 reads YFSETQ. This chain's CDR3 is CASSLTGREQYF. The DNA of the CDR3 is TGCGCCAGCAGCTTGACAGGGCGGGAGCAGTACTTC. Based on the CDR3 plus reference TRBV5-1 and TRBJ2-7, the full variable domain is KAGVTQTPRYLIKTRGQQVTLSCSPISGHRSVSWYQQTPGQGLQFLFEYFSETQRNKGNFPGRFSGRQFSNSRSEMNVSTLELGDSALYLCASSLTGREQYFGPGTRLTVT.

The count of this clone is one. The V and J genes are TRBV7-6 and TRBJ2-7; 14 bases are shared with TRBD2. This CDR3 has 15 residues. V shed 5 bases, J shed 5 bases, and the junction held 5 bases outside the gene matches. CDR1 is SGHVS and CDR2 is FNYEAQ in the germline V gene. The CDR3 protein is CASSLGTSGGDEQYF. The CDR3 DNA is TGTGCCAGCAGCCTCGGGACTAGCGGGGGTGACGAGCAGTACTTC.

The rearrangement uses TRBV11-2 and TRBJ2-3; D unclear. The CDR3 has 15 residues. Germline loops: CDR1 SGHAT, CDR2 FQNNGV. V lost 3 bases to trimming and J lost 0 bases, with 10 bases between them. DNA of the CDR3: TGTGCCAGCAGCTTCTCCTCCGGGAGCACAGATACGCAGTATTTT. Translation gives CASSFSSGSTDTQYF.

Points on this clone: The junction departs from the called germline gene at one end, perhaps through a read error. The chain recombines TRBV2 with TRBJ1-2; TRBD1 might be the D (5 bases). This CDR3 has 12 residues. Germline assignment: CDR1 SNHLY and CDR2 FYNNEI. CDR3 loop: CASSAAGQGSIF. As DNA, the CDR3 is TGTGCCAGCAGTGCGGCAGGGCAAGGGTCCATTTTC.

The chain recombines TRBV4-2 with TRBJ2-7, with a possible D match to TRBD1 (5 bases). V was clipped by 3 bases and J by 1 base, with 19 bases between them. This CDR3 spans 17 amino acids. CDR1 and CDR2 (germline): LGHNA, YNFKEQ. DNA for the CDR3: TGTGCCAGCAGCCAGGGGATTCCGGACAACTTATCCTACGAGCAGTACTTC. Translation gives CASSQGIPDNLSYEQYF.

V and J are TRBV7-2 and TRBJ2-1; 10 bases fit TRBD2. This CDR3 spans 14 amino acids. J gave up 15 bases and V 1 base, and 9 bases lay outside the gene matches. Germline V gives CDR1 SGHTA, CDR2 FQGNSA. The CDR3 protein is CASSLEASGRIWFF. In DNA, the CDR3 is TGTGCCAGCAGCTTAGAGGCTAGCGGGAGAATATGGTTCTTC. The variable domain in full, with the rest retrieved from reference TRBV7-2 and TRBJ2-1, is GAGVSQSPSNKVTEKGKDVELRCDPISGHTALYWYRQSLGQGLEFLIYFQGNSAPDKSGLPSDRFSAERTGGSVSTLTIQRTQQEDSAVYLCASSLEASGRIWFFGPGTRLTVL.

The V gene is TRBV2, the J gene TRBJ1-3; D remains unclear. Germline V gene data show CDR1 as SNHLY and CDR2 as FYNNEI. Between the trimmed V and J ends, which lost 5 bases and 0 bases, there was a span of 11 bases. This CDR3 has 15 residues. This CDR3 reads CASSYGRDSGNTIYF. DNA for the CDR3: TGTGCCAGCAGTTACGGACGGGACTCTGGAAACACCATATATTTT. The full variable domain, rest sourced from reference TRBV2 and TRBJ1-3, is EPEVTQTPSHQVTQMGQEVILRCVPISNHLYFYWYRQILGQKVEFLVSFYNNEISEKSEIFDDQFSVERPDGSNFTLKIRSTKLEDSAMYFCASSYGRDSGNTIYFGEGSWLTVV.

The CDR3 is CASSNSTGVVDEQYF. The DNA of the CDR3 is TGTGCCAGCAGCAATTCGACAGGGGTGGTCGACGAGCAGTACTTC. This chain uses TRBV21-1 with TRBJ2-7; the table's D gene call, TRBD1, was not cross checked with the DNA. TRBV21-1 counts as a pseudogene. The CDR3 is 15 amino acids.

This rearrangement joins TRBV9 to TRBJ2-1, with 7 nucleotides matching TRBD1. CDR1 is SGDLS and CDR2 is YYNGEE in the germline V gene. Trimming removed 0 bases from V and 1 base from J; junction bases left unmatched: 4. The CDR3 loop spans 16 amino acids. The CDR3 spells CASSVEGRGSYNEQFF. CDR3 DNA: TGTGCCAGCAGCGTAGAGGGCAGGGGGTCCTACAATGAGCAGTTCTTC. Combining the CDR3 with reference TRBV9 and TRBJ2-1 gives the whole variable domain DSGVTQTPKHLITATGQRVTLRCSPRSGDLSVYWYQQSLDQGLQFLIQYYNGEERAKGNILERFSAQQFPDLHSELNLSSLELGDSALYFCASSVEGRGSYNEQFFGPGTRLTVL.

This clone has a single count. V is TRBV28 and J is TRBJ2-7; maybe TRBD1 (5 bases). Trimming pared 5 bases from V and 6 bases from J, leaving 20 bases between. Germline CDR1 reads MDHEN; CDR2 reads SYDVKM. The CDR3 covers 15 residues. This chain's CDR3 is CASSDDSSAIREQYF. In DNA form, the CDR3 reads TGTGCCAGCAGTGACGACAGTTCGGCTATCCGCGAGCAGTACTTC.

The chain is built from TRBV7-2 and TRBJ2-5, with TRBD1 as a possible D gene (5 bases). The CDR3 runs 13 residues. V gave up 3 bases and J gave up 2 bases, with 7 bases separating them. The V gene's germline CDR1 is SGHTA and CDR2 FQGNSA. CDR3 in DNA: TGTGCCAGCAGCTTCAACAGGCAAGAGACCCAGTACTTC. Translating it yields CASSFNRQETQYF.

J is TRBJ2-6 and V is TRBV7-9; possibly TRBD2 for D (5 bases). The CDR3 extends over 18 amino acids. V was shortened by 6 bases and J by 0 bases, with 18 bases between the two germline ends. Germline V gene sequence: CDR1 SEHNR, CDR2 FQNEAQ (reference sequence). The CDR3 nucleotides are TGTGCCAGCAGACCCCCACCCGGACTGTACTCTGGGGCCAACGTCCTGACTTTC. Amino acid sequence: CASRPPPGLYSGANVLTF.

The J gene is TRBJ1-2, the V gene TRBV29-1; perhaps TRBD1 as D (5 bases). The CDR3 consists of 12 residues. The germline V and J ends were trimmed by 1 base and 7 bases, with 10 bases remaining between them. Germline V lookup: CDR1 SQVTM, CDR2 ANQGSEA. The CDR3 sequence is CSVEGFRGGYTF. CDR3 nucleotides: TGCAGCGTTGAAGGATTTAGGGGTGGCTACACCTTC.

CDR3 nucleotide sequence: TGTGCCAGCACAGTCTCTGGAAACACCATATATTTT. Protein sequence: CASTVSGNTIYF. J is TRBJ1-3 and V is TRBV6-5; D is unresolved. Trimming shortened V by 7 bases and J by 0 bases, and 4 bases separated the two germline ends. CDR1 is MNHEY, CDR2 SVGAGI, per germline. This CDR3 is built from 12 residues.

The chain has TRBV5-6 and TRBJ2-1, with 8 bases matching TRBD2. J lost 8 bases, V lost 4 bases, and 11 bases had no gene match. The CDR3 is 15 amino acids. From germline, CDR1 is SGHDT and CDR2 YYEEEE. The DNA for the CDR3 is TGTGCCAGCAGCCTCAGACAGCGGGAGTCCCATGAGCAGTTCTTC. Its protein is CASSLRQRESHEQFF.

The chain couples TRBV6-2 or TRBV6-3 to TRBJ1-5, with D maybe TRBD1 (5 bases). CDR3 size: 15 residues. V lost 6 bases and J 9 bases, leaving 21 bases between the germline ends. The germline V gene has CDR1 MNHEY and CDR2 SVGEGT. As DNA, the CDR3 is TGTGCCAGCAGCTCCTACCGACAGAATTTTGGGCCCCAGCATTTT. As protein: CASSSYRQNFGPQHF.